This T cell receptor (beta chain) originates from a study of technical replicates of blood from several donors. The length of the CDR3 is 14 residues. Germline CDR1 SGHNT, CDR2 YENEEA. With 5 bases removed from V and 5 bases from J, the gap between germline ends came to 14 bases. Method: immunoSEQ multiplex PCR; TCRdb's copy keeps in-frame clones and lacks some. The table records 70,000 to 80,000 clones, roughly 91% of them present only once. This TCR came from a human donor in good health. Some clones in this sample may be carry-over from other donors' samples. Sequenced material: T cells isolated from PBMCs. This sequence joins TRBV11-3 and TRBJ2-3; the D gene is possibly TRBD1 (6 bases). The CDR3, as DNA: TGTGCCAGCAGCGGTCCCACAGGGTTAGATACGCAGTATTTT. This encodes CASSGPTGLDTQYF.